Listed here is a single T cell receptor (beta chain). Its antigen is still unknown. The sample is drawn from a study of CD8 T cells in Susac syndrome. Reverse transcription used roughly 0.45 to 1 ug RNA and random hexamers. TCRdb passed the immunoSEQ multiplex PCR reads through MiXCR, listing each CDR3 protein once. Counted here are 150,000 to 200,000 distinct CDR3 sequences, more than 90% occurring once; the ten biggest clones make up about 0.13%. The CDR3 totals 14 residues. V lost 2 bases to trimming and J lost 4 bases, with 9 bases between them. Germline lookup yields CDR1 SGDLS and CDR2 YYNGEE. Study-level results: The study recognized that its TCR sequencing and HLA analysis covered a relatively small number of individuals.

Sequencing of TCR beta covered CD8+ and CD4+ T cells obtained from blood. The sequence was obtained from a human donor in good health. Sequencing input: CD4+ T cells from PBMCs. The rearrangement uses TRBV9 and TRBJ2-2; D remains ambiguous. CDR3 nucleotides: TGTGCCAGCAGCGTGGGCAGCACCACCGGGGAGCTGTTTTTT. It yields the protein CASSVGSTTGELFF.